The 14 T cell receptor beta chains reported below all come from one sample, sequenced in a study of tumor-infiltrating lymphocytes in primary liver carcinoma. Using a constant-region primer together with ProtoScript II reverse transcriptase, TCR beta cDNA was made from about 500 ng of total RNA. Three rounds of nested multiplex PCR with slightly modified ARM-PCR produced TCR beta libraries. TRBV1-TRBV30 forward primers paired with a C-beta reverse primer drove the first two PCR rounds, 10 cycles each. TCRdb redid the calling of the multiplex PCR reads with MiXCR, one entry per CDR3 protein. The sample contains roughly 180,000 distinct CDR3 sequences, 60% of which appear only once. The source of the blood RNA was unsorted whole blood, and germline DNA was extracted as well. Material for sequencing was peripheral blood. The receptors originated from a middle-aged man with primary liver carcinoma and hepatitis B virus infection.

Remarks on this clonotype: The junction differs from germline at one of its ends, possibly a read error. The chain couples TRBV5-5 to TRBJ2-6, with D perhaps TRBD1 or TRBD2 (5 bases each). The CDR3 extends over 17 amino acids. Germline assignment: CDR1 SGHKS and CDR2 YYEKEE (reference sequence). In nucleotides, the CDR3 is TGTGCCGGCAGCCCGGGACCGCTAATCTCTGGGGCCAACGTCCTGACTTTC. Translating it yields CAGSPGPLISGANVLTF.

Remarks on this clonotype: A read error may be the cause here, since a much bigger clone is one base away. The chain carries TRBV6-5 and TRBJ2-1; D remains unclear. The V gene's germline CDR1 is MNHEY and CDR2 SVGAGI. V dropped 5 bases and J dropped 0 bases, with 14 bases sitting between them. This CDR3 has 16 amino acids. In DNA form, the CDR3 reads TGTGCCAGCAGTCCTGGCTACTTCAGCTCCTACAATGAGCAGTTCTTC. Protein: CASSPGYFSSYNEQFF.

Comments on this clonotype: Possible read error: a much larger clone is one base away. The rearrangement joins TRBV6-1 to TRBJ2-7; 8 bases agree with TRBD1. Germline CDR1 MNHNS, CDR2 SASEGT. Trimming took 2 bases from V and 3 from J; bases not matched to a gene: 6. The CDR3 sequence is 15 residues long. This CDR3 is CASSEPTGGDYEQYF. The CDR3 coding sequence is TGTGCCAGCAGTGAACCTACAGGGGGTGACTACGAGCAGTACTTC.

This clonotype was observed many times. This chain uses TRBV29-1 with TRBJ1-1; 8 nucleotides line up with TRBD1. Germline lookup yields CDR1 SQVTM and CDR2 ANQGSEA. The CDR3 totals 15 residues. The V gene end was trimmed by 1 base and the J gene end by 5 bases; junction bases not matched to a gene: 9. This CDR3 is CSVEGSGGEGTEAFF. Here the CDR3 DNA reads TGCAGCGTTGAAGGTTCAGGGGGCGAGGGTACTGAAGCTTTCTTT. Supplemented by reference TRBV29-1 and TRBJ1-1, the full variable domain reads SAVISQKPSRDICQRGTSLTIQCQVDSQVTMMFWYRQQPGQSLTLIATANQGSEATYESGFVIDKFPISRPNLTFSTLTVSNMSPEDSSIYLCSVEGSGGEGTEAFFGQGTRLTVV.

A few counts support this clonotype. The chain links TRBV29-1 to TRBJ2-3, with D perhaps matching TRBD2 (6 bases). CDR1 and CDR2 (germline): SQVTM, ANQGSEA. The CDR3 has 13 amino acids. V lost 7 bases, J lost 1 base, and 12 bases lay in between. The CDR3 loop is CSGRREGTDTQYF. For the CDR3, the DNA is TGCAGCGGCCGCAGGGAGGGCACAGATACGCAGTATTTT.

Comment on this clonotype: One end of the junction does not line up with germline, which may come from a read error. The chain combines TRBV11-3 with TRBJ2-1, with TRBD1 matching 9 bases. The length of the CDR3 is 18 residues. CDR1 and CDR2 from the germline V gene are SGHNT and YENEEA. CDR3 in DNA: TGTGCCAGCAGCGTGTACCGGATCGGGACAGGGTGCCACAATGAGCAGTTATTC. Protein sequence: CASSVYRIGTGCHNEQLF.

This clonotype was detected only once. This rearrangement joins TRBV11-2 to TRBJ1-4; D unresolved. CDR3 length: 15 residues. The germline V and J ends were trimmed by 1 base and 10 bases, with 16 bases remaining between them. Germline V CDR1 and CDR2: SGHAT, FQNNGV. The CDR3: CASSLGKGDGGKLFF. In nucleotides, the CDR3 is TGTGCCAGCAGCTTAGGGAAGGGTGATGGCGGAAAACTGTTTTTT.

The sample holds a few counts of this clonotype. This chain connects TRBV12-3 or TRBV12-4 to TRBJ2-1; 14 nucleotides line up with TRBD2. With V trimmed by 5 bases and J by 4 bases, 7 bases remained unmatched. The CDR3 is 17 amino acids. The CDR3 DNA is TGTGCCAGCAGTCTCGGGACTAGCGGGAGCGGGTACAATGAGCAGTTCTTC. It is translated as CASSLGTSGSGYNEQFF.

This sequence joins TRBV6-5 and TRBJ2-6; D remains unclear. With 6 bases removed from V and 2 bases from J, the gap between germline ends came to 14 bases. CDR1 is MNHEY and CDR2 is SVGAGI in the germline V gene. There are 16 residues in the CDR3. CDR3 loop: CASSLLHGAGANVLTF. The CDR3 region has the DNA TGTGCCAGCAGCCTATTACATGGGGCTGGGGCCAACGTCCTGACTTTC.

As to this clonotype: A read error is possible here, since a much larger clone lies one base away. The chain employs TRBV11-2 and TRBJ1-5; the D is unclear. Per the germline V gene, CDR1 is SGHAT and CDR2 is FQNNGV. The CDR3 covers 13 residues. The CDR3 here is CTSSLERDQPQHF. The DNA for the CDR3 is TGTACCAGCAGCTTAGAAAGGGATCAGCCCCAGCATTTT.

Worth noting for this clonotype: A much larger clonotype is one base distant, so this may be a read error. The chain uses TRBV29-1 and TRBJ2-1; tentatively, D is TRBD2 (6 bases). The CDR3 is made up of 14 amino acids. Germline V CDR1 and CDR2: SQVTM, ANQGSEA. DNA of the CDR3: TGCAGCGTTGGCGGGAAGAGCTCCTACAATGAGCACTTCTTC. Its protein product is CSVGGKSSYNEHFF.

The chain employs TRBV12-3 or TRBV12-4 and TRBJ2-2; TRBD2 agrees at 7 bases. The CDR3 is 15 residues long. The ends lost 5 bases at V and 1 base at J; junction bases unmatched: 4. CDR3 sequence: CASSARGENTGELFF. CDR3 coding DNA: TGTGCCAGCAGTGCTCGGGGGGAGAACACCGGGGAGCTGTTTTTT.

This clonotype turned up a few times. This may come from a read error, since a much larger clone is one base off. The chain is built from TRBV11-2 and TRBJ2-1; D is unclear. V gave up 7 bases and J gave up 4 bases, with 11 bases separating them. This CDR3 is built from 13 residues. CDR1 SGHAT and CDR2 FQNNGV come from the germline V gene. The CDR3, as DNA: TGTGCCAGCATCAAGGCAGGTTACAATGAGCAGTTCTTC. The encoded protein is CASIKAGYNEQFF.

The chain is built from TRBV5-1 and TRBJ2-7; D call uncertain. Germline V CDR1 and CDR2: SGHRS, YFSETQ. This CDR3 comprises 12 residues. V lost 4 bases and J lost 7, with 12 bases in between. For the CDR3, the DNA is TGCGCCAGCAGCATGGACCTGGGAGAGCAGTACTTC. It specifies CASSMDLGEQYF.